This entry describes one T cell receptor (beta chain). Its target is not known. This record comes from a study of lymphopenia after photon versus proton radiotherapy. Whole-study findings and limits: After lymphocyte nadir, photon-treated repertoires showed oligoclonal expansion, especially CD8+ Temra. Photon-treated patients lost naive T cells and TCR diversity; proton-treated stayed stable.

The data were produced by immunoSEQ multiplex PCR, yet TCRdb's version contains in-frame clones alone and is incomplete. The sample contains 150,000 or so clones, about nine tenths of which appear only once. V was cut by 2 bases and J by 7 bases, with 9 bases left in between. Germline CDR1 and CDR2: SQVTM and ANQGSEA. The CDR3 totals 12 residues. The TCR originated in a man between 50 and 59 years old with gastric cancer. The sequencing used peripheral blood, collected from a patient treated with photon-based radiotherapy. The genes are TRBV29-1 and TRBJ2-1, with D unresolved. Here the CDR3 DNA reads TGCAGCGTTGAAAGCCCTTTTAATGAGCAGTTCTTC. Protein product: CSVESPFNEQFF.